This passage covers 30 T cell receptor beta chains from one sample sequenced in a study of blood T cell repertoires in COVID-19. Sequenced by immunoSEQ multiplex PCR; TCRdb stores in-frame clones only, minus some. In the table there are 140,000 or so clones, around 83% of which are singletons. Material: peripheral blood. The receptors shown here come from a human donor with acute or convalescent COVID-19. The donor label of this sample is uncertain.

V is TRBV30 and J is TRBJ1-1; a possible D gene is TRBD1 (5 bases). V shed 4 bases and J shed 10 bases, with 22 bases lying between them. CDR1 and CDR2 (germline): GTSNPN, SVGIG (reference sequence). This CDR3 contains 14 residues. The CDR3 region has the DNA TGTGCCTGGACCCTCAATGGAGGGGAAGGTGGAGCTTTCTTT. This codes for CAWTLNGGEGGAFF.

The chain employs TRBV5-5 and TRBJ2-7, with D hard to call. V was pared by 2 bases and J by 3 bases, with 9 bases between. This CDR3 has 13 amino acids. Germline assignment: CDR1 SGHKS and CDR2 YYEKEE (reference sequence). The CDR3 loop reads CASSFGVNYEQYF. CDR3 sequence (DNA): TGTGCCAGCAGCTTTGGAGTAAACTACGAGCAGTACTTC.

The chain uses TRBV6-2 or TRBV6-3 and TRBJ2-1; no clear D. Germline V CDR1 and CDR2: MNHEY, SVGEGT. V was trimmed by 5 bases and J by 0 bases, leaving 17 bases between them. The CDR3 covers 17 residues. As DNA, the CDR3 is TGTGCCAGCAGTCTAACCCCGTTTATCCCCTCCTACAATGAGCAGTTCTTC. Its translation is CASSLTPFIPSYNEQFF.

The rearrangement links TRBV5-1 to TRBJ2-2; 16 bases are a match to TRBD2. From germline, CDR1 is SGHRS and CDR2 YFSETQ. This CDR3 comprises 17 residues. The junction had 5 bases not matched to a gene; V was cut back by 4 bases and J by 5 bases. The CDR3: CASSRGTSGGATGELFF. In DNA, the CDR3 is TGCGCCAGCAGCCGAGGGACTAGCGGGGGGGCGACCGGGGAGCTGTTTTTT.

This rearrangement joins TRBV18 to TRBJ2-7, with 8 bases that match TRBD2. Germline lookup yields CDR1 KGHSH and CDR2 LQKENI. The V and J ends lost 9 bases and 5 bases, in that order; junction bases with no gene match: 12. CDR3 length: 14 residues. CDR3 DNA: TGTGCCAGTTCGGGGGGGCTTGGAGAGCACGAGCAGTACTTC. Amino acid sequence: CASSGGLGEHEQYF.

V gene TRBV25-1 combines with J gene TRBJ1-6; TRBD1 matches at 7 bases. The germline CDR1 and CDR2 sequences are MGHDK and SYGVNS. The J segment lost 7 bases and the V segment lost 3 bases, leaving 12 bases of the junction unmatched. The CDR3 is 17 amino acids. The CDR3 sequence is CASSDSLGTVRNSPLHF. The CDR3 DNA reads as TGTGCCAGCAGTGATTCACTCGGGACAGTTAGAAATTCACCCCTCCACTTT.

The chain has TRBV30 and TRBJ2-6; TRBD1 agrees at 7 bases. The CDR3 totals 16 residues. CDR1 and CDR2 (germline): GTSNPN, SVGIG (reference sequence). J was trimmed by 2 bases and V by 0 bases; bases with no gene match: 4. CDR3 sequence: CAWSVRQGAGANVLTF. Here the CDR3 DNA reads TGTGCCTGGAGTGTACGTCAGGGGGCTGGGGCCAACGTCCTGACTTTC.

The V call is TRBV30, the J call TRBJ1-1; tentatively, D is TRBD1 (6 bases). Between the trimmed V and J ends, which lost 5 bases and 5 bases, there was a span of 12 bases. CDR3 length: 12 residues. CDR1 and CDR2 (germline): GTSNPN, SVGIG (reference sequence). CDR3 residues: CAWGRGGTEAFF. In nucleotides, the CDR3 is TGTGCCTGGGGTAGGGGGGGAACTGAAGCTTTCTTT.

This chain links TRBV28 with TRBJ2-5, with D hard to call. This CDR3 is built from 15 residues. V was cut by 4 bases and J by 2 bases, with 14 bases left in between. Germline V gives CDR1 MDHEN, CDR2 SYDVKM. The CDR3 bases are TGTGCCAGCAGTTCAGCCGGGTCAGCACAAGAGACCCAGTACTTC. Its translation: CASSSAGSAQETQYF.

The chain uses TRBV5-8 and TRBJ2-7; D remains ambiguous. Trimming stripped 2 bases from V and 5 bases from J, with 11 bases between. The CDR3 length is 13 residues. Germline CDR1 reads SGHTS; CDR2 reads YDEGEE. CDR3 bases: TGTGCCAGCAGCTTACAGACACCCGACGAGCAGTACTTC. Its protein is CASSLQTPDEQYF.

The J gene is TRBJ1-3, the V gene TRBV5-1, with D unclear. CDR1 is SGHRS, CDR2 YFSETQ, per germline. The ends were cut back, 4 bases at V and 0 bases at J, with 11 bases in the middle. The CDR3 spans 15 residues. DNA of the CDR3: TGCGCCAGCAGCCGTGGTTTAGACTCTGGAAACACCATATATTTT. Translation: CASSRGLDSGNTIYF.

In DNA, the CDR3 is TGCGCCAGCAGCCTCGGAAGCACAGGGTTTGGAAACACCATATATTTT. Protein sequence: CASSLGSTGFGNTIYF. The chain links TRBV5-1 to TRBJ1-3, with D perhaps TRBD1 (6 bases). Trimming cost V 4 bases and J 3 bases, with 17 bases left between them. CDR3 length equals 16 residues. CDR1 and CDR2 from the germline V gene are SGHRS and YFSETQ.

This rearrangement joins TRBV7-3 to TRBJ2-2; maybe TRBD2 (5 bases). CDR1 and CDR2 (germline): SGHTA, FQGTGA. V was cut by 0 bases and J by 4 bases, with 12 bases left in between. The CDR3 has 16 amino acids. The CDR3 nucleotides read TGTGCCAGCAGCTTAACGTCCGGGATTGCCACCGGGGAGCTGTTTTTT. It codes for CASSLTSGIATGELFF. The full variable domain, in which reference TRBV7-3 and TRBJ2-2 provide the parts outside the CDR3, is GAGVSQTPSNKVTEKGKYVELRCDPISGHTALYWYRQSLGQGPEFLIYFQGTGAADDSGLPNDRFFAVRPEGSVSTLKIQRTERGDSAVYLCASSLTSGIATGELFFGEGSRLTVL.

The chain has TRBV12-5 and TRBJ2-7; 7 positions agree with TRBD1. Germline CDR1 and CDR2: LGHNT and FRNRAP. The CDR3 is 16 amino acids. With V trimmed by 6 bases and J by 5 bases, 16 bases remained unmatched. The DNA for the CDR3 is TGTGCTAGTGGCTACCCGACAGGGCGTTCCGTCCACGAGCAGTACTTC. As protein: CASGYPTGRSVHEQYF.

V and J are TRBV28 and TRBJ1-4; 8 bases line up with TRBD1. Trimming cost V 10 bases and J 2 bases; bases outside gene matches: 6. Germline V gives CDR1 MDHEN, CDR2 SYDVKM. The CDR3 runs 14 residues. The CDR3 region is CATGQGRTNEKLFF. CDR3 in DNA: TGTGCCACCGGACAGGGCAGGACTAATGAAAAACTGTTTTTT.

The chain joins TRBV24-1 to TRBJ2-5; D is possibly TRBD2 (7 bases). This CDR3 region has 14 residues. Per the germline V gene, CDR1 is KGHDR and CDR2 is SFDVKD. The germline V and J ends were trimmed by 4 bases and 4 bases, with 12 bases remaining between them. The CDR3 region is CATSEARGGETQYF. Here the CDR3 DNA reads TGTGCCACCAGTGAAGCGAGGGGGGGAGAGACCCAGTACTTC.

The rearrangement uses TRBV5-4 and TRBJ2-3; TRBD2 matches at 11 bases. V shed 3 bases, J shed 5 bases, and the junction held 8 bases outside the gene matches. This CDR3 is built from 16 residues. The germline gives CDR1 SGHNT, CDR2 YYREEE (reference sequence). The CDR3 is CASSSISGGVIDTQYF. The CDR3 DNA reads as TGTGCCAGCAGCTCTATTAGCGGGGGGGTTATAGATACGCAGTATTTT.

This chain uses TRBV3-1 (or the pseudogene TRBV3-2) with TRBJ1-2, with TRBD1 matching over 8 bases. Germline V gene data show CDR1 as LGHDT and CDR2 as YNNKEL (reference sequence). J lost 3 bases, V lost 3 bases, and 9 bases had no gene match. The CDR3 has 16 residues. CDR3 protein: CASSHHTGQADYGYTF. The CDR3 DNA is TGTGCCAGCAGCCACCACACGGGACAGGCGGACTATGGCTACACCTTC.

The chain recombines TRBV30 with TRBJ1-1; D call uncertain. Germline V CDR1 and CDR2: GTSNPN, SVGIG (reference sequence). V was shortened by 7 bases and J by 5 bases, with 14 bases between the two germline ends. CDR3 length equals 12 residues. CDR3 sequence reads: CASTTGLTEAFF. Here the CDR3 DNA reads TGTGCCTCCACGACTGGGTTAACTGAAGCTTTCTTT. Drawing the rest from reference TRBV30 and TRBJ1-1, the complete variable domain is SQTIHQWPATLVQPVGSPLSLECTVEGTSNPNLYWYRQAAGRGLQLLFYSVGIGQISSEVPQNLSASRPQDRQFILSSKKLLLSDSGFYLCASTTGLTEAFFGQGTRLTVV.

In its sample, this clone was seen once. The chain couples TRBV2 to TRBJ1-3, with a possible D match to TRBD1 (6 bases). Germline V gene lookup returns CDR1 SNHLY and CDR2 FYNNEI. Trimming pared 7 bases from V and 3 bases from J, leaving 19 bases between. This CDR3 has 16 amino acids. In nucleotides, the CDR3 is TGTGCCAGCACCCTACAGGGACCGAGTTTTGGAAACACCATATATTTT. Translating it yields CASTLQGPSFGNTIYF. The variable domain in full, completed from reference TRBV2 and TRBJ1-3, reads EPEVTQTPSHQVTQMGQEVILRCVPISNHLYFYWYRQILGQKVEFLVSFYNNEISEKSEIFDDQFSVERPDGSNFTLKIRSTKLEDSAMYFCASTLQGPSFGNTIYFGEGSWLTVV.

The chain is built from TRBV5-1 and TRBJ1-4; D is uncertain. Trimming removed 2 bases from V and 0 bases from J, with 11 bases in between. Germline CDR1 and CDR2: SGHRS and YFSETQ. The CDR3 has 16 residues. CDR3 nucleotide sequence: TGCGCCAGCAGCTTTACGGGGAAATCAACTAATGAAAAACTGTTTTTT. Amino acids: CASSFTGKSTNEKLFF. The variable domain in full, completed from reference TRBV5-1 and TRBJ1-4, reads KAGVTQTPRYLIKTRGQQVTLSCSPISGHRSVSWYQQTPGQGLQFLFEYFSETQRNKGNFPGRFSGRQFSNSRSEMNVSTLELGDSALYLCASSFTGKSTNEKLFFGSGTQLSVL.

This clone occurred a few times. The J gene is TRBJ1-1, the V gene TRBV11-2, with D uncertain. Per germline, CDR1 SGHAT and CDR2 FQNNGV. The CDR3 contains 12 residues. V dropped 6 bases and J dropped 0 bases, with 5 bases sitting between them. CDR3 coding DNA: TGTGCCAGCAGACTCATGAACACTGAAGCTTTCTTT. This encodes CASRLMNTEAFF. Filled out from reference TRBV11-2 and TRBJ1-1, the complete variable domain reads EAGVAQSPRYKIIEKRQSVAFWCNPISGHATLYWYQQILGQGPKLLIQFQNNGVVDDSQLPKDRFSAERLKGVDSTLKIQPAKLEDSAVYLCASRLMNTEAFFGQGTRLTVV.

The genes are TRBV6-5 and TRBJ1-3; D is uncertain. Germline V gene lookup returns CDR1 MNHEY and CDR2 SVGAGI. V lost 7 bases to trimming and J lost 3 bases, with 10 bases between them. The CDR3 is 13 amino acids. This CDR3 is CASIATSGNTIYF. The CDR3 coding sequence is TGTGCCAGCATAGCGACCAGTGGAAACACCATATATTTT.

This clone has a handful of counts. V gene TRBV12-3 or TRBV12-4 combines with J gene TRBJ1-1; 7 bases are a match to TRBD1. The CDR3 contains 13 residues. J gave up 1 base and V 6 bases, and 2 bases lay outside the gene matches. CDR3 nucleotide sequence: TGTGCCAGCAGATGGACAGGGAACACTGAAGCTTTCTTT. Translating gives CASRWTGNTEAFF.

This chain uses TRBV6-5 with TRBJ2-5; 9 bases line up with TRBD2. Per germline, CDR1 MNHEY and CDR2 SVGAGI. V lost 4 bases, J lost 3 bases, and 6 bases stayed unmatched. This CDR3 comprises 15 residues. This chain's CDR3 is CASSSSGKREETQYF. The CDR3 DNA sequence: TGTGCCAGCAGTTCTAGCGGGAAACGGGAAGAGACCCAGTACTTC.

The chain uses TRBV29-1 and TRBJ2-1; 8 bases match TRBD1. The CDR3 spans 14 residues. CDR1 is SQVTM and CDR2 is ANQGSEA in the germline V gene. J gave up 4 bases and V 6 bases, and 8 bases lay outside the gene matches. The CDR3 coding sequence is TGCAGCGTGTCGACAGGGGCGATATACAATGAGCAGTTCTTC. This sequence encodes CSVSTGAIYNEQFF.

The genes are TRBV4-2 and TRBJ2-6; TRBD1 matches at 9 bases. V was pared by 3 bases and J by 2 bases, with 11 bases of the junction left unmatched. Germline V lookup: CDR1 LGHNA, CDR2 YNFKEQ. This CDR3 comprises 19 residues. The CDR3 coding sequence is TGTGCCAGCAGCCACGACTCCGGGACAGGGTATACTGGGGCCAACGTCCTGACTTTC. Its translation: CASSHDSGTGYTGANVLTF.

V and J are TRBV28 and TRBJ1-1; D is unresolved. Per the germline V gene, CDR1 is MDHEN and CDR2 is SYDVKM. The germline V and J ends were trimmed by 5 bases and 5 bases, with 15 bases remaining between them. This CDR3 spans 14 amino acids. The CDR3 DNA reads TGTGCCAGCAGTGCATTTACGGGGTGGACTGAAGCTTTCTTT. This codes for CASSAFTGWTEAFF.

V is TRBV6-5 and J is TRBJ1-2; D not certain. The CDR3 is 13 amino acids. Germline V CDR1 and CDR2: MNHEY, SVGAGI. V gave up 6 bases and J gave up 4 bases, with 12 bases separating them. CDR3 bases: TGTGCCAGCAGCCCCGAACAGACCTATGGCTACACCTTC. It encodes CASSPEQTYGYTF.

CDR3 sequence (DNA): TGTGCCAGCAGCTTAGCAGCCGGGGGGAGTCTCTATGGCTACACCTTC. The encoded protein is CASSLAAGGSLYGYTF. This rearrangement joins TRBV7-8 to TRBJ1-2, with D possibly matching TRBD1 (5 bases). This CDR3 has 16 amino acids. V dropped 0 bases and J dropped 4 bases, with 15 bases sitting between them. Germline V CDR1 and CDR2: SGHVS, FQNEAQ.